This is a list of T cell receptor beta chains from one sample in a study of cytomegalovirus exposure and HLA in healthy donors. Measured with immunoSEQ multiplex PCR; TCRdb has only the in-frame clones, and not every one. The sample shows 150,000 to 200,000 clones, 65% to 85% of them seen only once. The sample consisted of PBMCs. These receptor sequences come from a male donor in good health and CMV-seropositive. CDR3s include the opening cysteine and the closing phenylalanine or tryptophan. The D gene is left open where the match is weak.

j_gene: TRBJ2-7; v_gene: TRBV2; d_gene: TRBD2; CDR3aa: CASSDRLADNYEQYF; CDR3nt: TGTGCCAGCAGTGACCGTCTAGCGGACAACTACGAGCAGTACTTC
j_gene: TRBJ2-2; v_gene: TRBV5-1; d_gene: .; CDR3aa: CASSLLGANTGELFF; CDR3nt: TGCGCCAGCAGCTTGTTAGGGGCGAACACCGGGGAGCTGTTTTTT
j_gene: TRBJ2-1; v_gene: TRBV27; d_gene: TRBD2; CDR3aa: CASSTWAPQAGVLEQFF; CDR3nt: TGTGCCAGCAGTACCTGGGCCCCGCAAGCGGGAGTTCTTGAGCAGTTCTTC
j_gene: TRBJ2-7; v_gene: TRBV5-1; d_gene: TRBD1; CDR3aa: CASSGGTGGLEQYF; CDR3nt: TGCGCCAGCAGCGGCGGGACAGGGGGTCTCGAGCAGTACTTC
j_gene: TRBJ1-4; v_gene: TRBV19; d_gene: .; CDR3aa: CASSRTGSANEKLFF; CDR3nt: TGTGCCAGTAGCCGAACAGGGTCGGCTAATGAAAAACTGTTTTTT
j_gene: TRBJ2-7; v_gene: TRBV14; d_gene: .; CDR3aa: CASSTRWTDRSYEQYF; CDR3nt: TGTGCCAGCAGCACAAGATGGACAGACCGTTCCTACGAGCAGTACTTC
j_gene: TRBJ2-1; v_gene: TRBV6-4; d_gene: TRBD2; CDR3aa: CASGRELWNEQFF; CDR3nt: TGTGCGAGCGGGCGGGAGCTATGGAATGAGCAGTTCTTC
j_gene: TRBJ2-7; v_gene: TRBV6-6; d_gene: TRBD1; CDR3aa: CASYPRQGASYEQYF; CDR3nt: TGTGCCAGCTACCCCAGACAGGGGGCCAGTTACGAGCAGTACTTC
j_gene: TRBJ2-7; v_gene: TRBV11-2; d_gene: TRBD2; CDR3aa: CASSASSGAYEQYF; CDR3nt: TGTGCCAGCAGCGCATCTAGCGGGGCCTACGAGCAGTACTTC
j_gene: TRBJ2-1; v_gene: TRBV18; d_gene: TRBD2; CDR3aa: CASSPLPGVGFTSGSGNEQFF; CDR3nt: TGTGCCAGCTCACCACTTCCTGGGGTAGGGTTTACTAGCGGGAGTGGCAATGAGCAGTTCTTC